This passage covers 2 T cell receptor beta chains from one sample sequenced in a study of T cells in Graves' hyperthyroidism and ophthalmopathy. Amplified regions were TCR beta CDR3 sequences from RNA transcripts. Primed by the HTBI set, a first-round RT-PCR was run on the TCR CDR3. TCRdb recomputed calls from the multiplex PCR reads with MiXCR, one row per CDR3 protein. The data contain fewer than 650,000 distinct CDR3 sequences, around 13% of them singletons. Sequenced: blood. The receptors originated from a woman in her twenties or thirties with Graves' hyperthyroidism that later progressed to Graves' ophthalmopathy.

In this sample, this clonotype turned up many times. CDR3 amino acids: CASSLSRYEQFF. The CDR3 bases are TGTGCCAGCAGCTTAAGCAGGTATGAGCAGTTCTTC. This chain uses TRBV11-3 with TRBJ2-1, with D uncertain. The CDR3 runs to 12 residues. With 2 bases removed from V and 8 bases from J, the gap between germline ends came to 7 bases. Germline V CDR1 and CDR2: SGHNT, YENEEA. The entire variable domain, with the rest obtained from reference TRBV11-3 and TRBJ2-1, is as follows: EAGVVQSPRYKIIEKKQPVAFWCNPISGHNTLYWYLQNLGQGPELLIRYENEEAVDDSQLPKDRFSAERLKGVDSTLKIQPAELGDSAVYLCASSLSRYEQFFGPGTRLTVL.

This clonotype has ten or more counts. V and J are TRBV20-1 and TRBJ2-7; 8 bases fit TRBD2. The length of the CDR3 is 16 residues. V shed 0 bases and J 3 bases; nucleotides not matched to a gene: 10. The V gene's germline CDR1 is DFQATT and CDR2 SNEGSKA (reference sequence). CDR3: CSARDLRLAGFYEQYF. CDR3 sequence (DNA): TGCAGTGCTAGAGATCTCCGGCTAGCGGGCTTCTACGAGCAGTACTTC.